This record covers a single TCR beta chain. No antigen is known for it. The source of the sample is a study of monozygotic twins with inflammatory bowel disease. General study findings and limits: The inverse Simpson measure of TCRbeta diversity was lower in IBD patients than in healthy co-twins. The data offered no way to tell different T cell subtypes apart.

Template switching incorporated UMIs with a 6-nucleotide sample barcode. cDNA for TCRalpha and TCRbeta was amplified by nested PCRs of roughly 17 then approximately 9 cycles. Each CDR3 protein gets one entry in TCRdb, which reprocessed the 5' RACE reads and gives no DNA. In all, the sample yields around 370,000 distinct CDR3 sequences. Germline V lookup: CDR1 MNHNS, CDR2 SASEGT. The CDR3 covers 14 residues. Sequences were obtained from blood. The chain couples TRBV6-1 to TRBJ1-5; the D call from TCRdb, TRBD1, cannot be confirmed without DNA. This TCR was sampled from a human donor with ulcerative colitis or Crohn's disease, or a healthy co-twin of an affected twin (not recorded which). CDR3 region: CASKVQGSNQPQHF.